These 31 T cell receptor beta chains share one sample of origin, sequenced in a study of shared clonotypes between healthy human individuals. The method was immunoSEQ multiplex PCR; TCRdb's version includes in-frame clones alone and lacks a portion of them. The data hold over 1.5 million clones, with under 99% observed a single time. The sequenced material came from naive CD4+ T cells sorted from blood. Sample subset: CD45RA+ positively selected. The receptors here all came from a man aged 30 to 45 in good health.

V usage is TRBV5-1 and J usage is TRBJ2-1; 9 bases align to TRBD2. Trimming removed 4 bases from V and 3 bases from J; junction bases left unmatched: 8. The germline gives CDR1 SGHRS, CDR2 YFSETQ. This CDR3 is built from 16 residues. The CDR3 nucleotides are TGCGCCAGCAGCGGTAGCGGGAGCTCTATCTACAATGAGCAGTTCTTC. Translated: CASSGSGSSIYNEQFF. Variable domain in full (rest from reference TRBV5-1 and TRBJ2-1): KAGVTQTPRYLIKTRGQQVTLSCSPISGHRSVSWYQQTPGQGLQFLFEYFSETQRNKGNFPGRFSGRQFSNSRSEMNVSTLELGDSALYLCASSGSGSSIYNEQFFGPGTRLTVL.

The rearrangement links TRBV7-9 to TRBJ1-1; D not certain. CDR1 is SEHNR and CDR2 is FQNEAQ in the germline V gene (reference sequence). This CDR3 is built from 14 residues. Trimming removed 1 base at V and 8 bases at J, with 14 bases between. The CDR3 nucleotides are TGTGCCAGCAGCTTAGTTGAGGGAGCCGGGGAAGCTTTCTTT. Translation: CASSLVEGAGEAFF.

The chain joins TRBV18 to TRBJ2-3; D gene uncertain. Germline loops: CDR1 KGHSH, CDR2 LQKENI. The V end was cut by 3 bases, the J end by 4 bases, with 11 bases between. The CDR3 spans 14 residues. CDR3 protein: CASSPPGVADTQYF. The CDR3 DNA is TGTGCCAGCTCACCGCCTGGCGTCGCAGATACGCAGTATTTT.

The V call is TRBV5-6, the J call TRBJ2-3; 13 bases are a match to TRBD2. With V trimmed by 4 bases and J by 2 bases, 7 bases remained unmatched. The length of the CDR3 is 17 residues. In germline, CDR1 is SGHDT, CDR2 YYEEEE. CDR3 sequence reads: CASSVPGLAGLTDTQYF. In nucleotides, the CDR3 is TGTGCCAGCAGCGTGCCGGGACTAGCGGGACTCACAGATACGCAGTATTTT.

The rearrangement joins TRBV19 to TRBJ1-5; no clear D gene. V was pared by 5 bases and J by 5 bases, with 13 bases between. The germline gives CDR1 LNHDA, CDR2 SQIVND (reference sequence). This CDR3 comprises 14 residues. The CDR3 DNA follows: TGTGCCAGTAGTGTCCAGGCGGGGTATCAGCCCCAGCATTTT. Amino acid sequence: CASSVQAGYQPQHF.

This rearrangement joins TRBV5-6 to TRBJ2-1, with D possibly matching TRBD2 (5 bases). CDR1 SGHDT and CDR2 YYEEEE come from the germline V gene. This CDR3 contains 14 residues. V shed 4 bases and J shed 5 bases, with 13 bases lying between them. The CDR3: CASSRKRSHNEQFF. CDR3 nucleotide sequence: TGTGCCAGCAGCCGGAAGCGGAGCCACAATGAGCAGTTCTTC.

V usage is TRBV6-5 and J usage is TRBJ1-1; TRBD1 matches at 11 bases. The CDR3 loop spans 15 amino acids. Trimming took 5 bases from V and 4 from J; bases not matched to a gene: 6. The V gene's germline CDR1 is MNHEY and CDR2 SVGAGI. The CDR3 DNA follows: TGTGCCAGCAGTGACTGGGGACAGGGGGGCACTGAAGCTTTCTTT. Encoded protein: CASSDWGQGGTEAFF.

V is TRBV7-8 and J is TRBJ2-1; 7 bases are shared with TRBD1. The germline CDR1 and CDR2 sequences are SGHVS and FQNEAQ. The CDR3 length is 14 residues. With 5 bases clipped from V and 9 bases from J, the junction kept 10 bases outside the gene matches. The CDR3 region is CASSPRRQGSEQFF. CDR3 DNA sequence: TGTGCCAGCAGCCCGAGACGACAGGGCAGTGAGCAGTTCTTC.

The chain uses TRBV5-5 and TRBJ2-6, with D perhaps TRBD1 or TRBD2 (5 bases each). V shed 2 bases and J shed 0 bases, with 18 bases lying between them. The CDR3 runs 19 residues. CDR1 and CDR2 (germline): SGHKS, YYEKEE (reference sequence). DNA for the CDR3: TGTGCCAGCAGCTTAATGACTACAGGACTGAGCTCTGGGGCCAACGTCCTGACTTTC. Amino acids: CASSLMTTGLSSGANVLTF.

Concerning this clone itself: The sample has other DNA sequences that encode this CDR3 too. The chain carries TRBV28 and TRBJ2-1; 7 bases fit TRBD2. The V gene's germline CDR1 is MDHEN and CDR2 SYDVKM. V lost 4 bases, J lost 7 bases, and 4 bases stayed unmatched. The CDR3 is made up of 13 amino acids. The DNA of the CDR3 is TGTGCCAGCAGTTCGGGAGGCCGGAATGAGCAGTTCTTC. Amino acids: CASSSGGRNEQFF.

This sequence joins TRBV27 and TRBJ2-3; D unclear. The V end lost 5 bases, the J end lost 4 bases, and 10 bases lay between the germline ends. This CDR3 region has 13 residues. The germline gives CDR1 MNHEY, CDR2 SMNVEV (reference sequence). The CDR3: CASSTRGADTQYF. The CDR3 DNA reads as TGTGCCAGCAGTACCCGCGGTGCAGATACGCAGTATTTT.

Notes on this clone: Other DNA sequences from this sample encode an identical CDR3 as well. V and J are TRBV30 and TRBJ1-3; D uncertain. CDR1 and CDR2 from the germline V gene are GTSNPN and SVGIG (reference sequence). CDR3 length: 11 amino acids. Trimming shortened V by 2 bases and J by 1 base, and 0 bases separated the two germline ends. In DNA form, the CDR3 reads TGTGCCTGGAGTTCTGGAAACACCATATATTTT. Protein: CAWSSGNTIYF.

The genes are TRBV4-1 and TRBJ2-7; 9 bases map to TRBD1. Germline-derived CDR1 and CDR2 are MGHRA and YSYEKL. The CDR3 is 17 residues long. V lost 2 bases and J lost 7; bases outside the gene matches: 15. For the CDR3, the DNA is TGCGCCAGCAGCCAAAAAGCACCCGGGACAGGGCTTCTAGAGCAGTACTTC. Encoded protein: CASSQKAPGTGLLEQYF.

The chain links TRBV5-1 to TRBJ1-1; D is unresolved. Trimming left V 6 bases short and J 7 bases short, with 19 bases between. The CDR3 sequence is 14 residues long. CDR1 SGHRS and CDR2 YFSETQ come from the germline V gene. The chain's CDR3 is CASIQAWGTGEAFF. The DNA for the CDR3 is TGCGCCAGCATCCAAGCTTGGGGAACTGGTGAAGCTTTCTTT.

With respect to this clone: Other DNA sequences of this sample code for an identical CDR3. The V call is TRBV7-6, the J call TRBJ2-3; no reliable D call. CDR1 and CDR2 (germline): SGHVS, FNYEAQ. With 2 bases removed from V and 1 base from J, the gap between germline ends came to 1 base. The CDR3 runs 12 residues. CDR3 in DNA: TGTGCCAGCAGCTTACGCACAGATACGCAGTATTTT. The encoded protein is CASSLRTDTQYF.

The V call is TRBV27, the J call TRBJ1-2, with a tentative D call TRBD1 (6 bases). CDR1 and CDR2 from the germline V gene are MNHEY and SMNVEV (reference sequence). CDR3 length: 13 amino acids. The V and J ends lost 9 bases and 4 bases respectively, with 15 bases between them. The CDR3 nucleotides are TGTGCCAGTGGGTTTCAGGGGACCTATGGCTACACCTTC. Protein sequence: CASGFQGTYGYTF.

The V and J genes are TRBV29-1 and TRBJ1-1; D is possibly TRBD1 (5 bases). The V and J ends lost 8 bases and 1 base respectively, with 14 bases between them. CDR3 length: 13 residues. Germline V gene lookup returns CDR1 SQVTM and CDR2 ANQGSEA. CDR3 sequence reads: CSTRDPGNTEAFF. DNA of the CDR3: TGCAGCACACGGGACCCGGGGAACACTGAAGCTTTCTTT.

V usage is TRBV29-1 and J usage is TRBJ2-3; tentatively, D is TRBD1 (5 bases). Germline V gene sequence: CDR1 SQVTM, CDR2 ANQGSEA. V gave up 7 bases and J gave up 0 bases, with 11 bases separating them. The length of the CDR3 is 13 residues. CDR3 region: CSEQGASTDTQYF. The CDR3 DNA is TGCAGCGAACAAGGGGCGAGCACAGATACGCAGTATTTT.

The chain couples TRBV5-1 to TRBJ1-1, with no clear D. The germline V and J ends were trimmed by 0 bases and 5 bases, with 17 bases remaining between them. The length of the CDR3 is 16 residues. Germline values: CDR1 SGHRS, CDR2 YFSETQ. CDR3 DNA: TGCGCCAGCAGCTTGGCACCCCAGCCAGAGGCAACTGAAGCTTTCTTT. It specifies CASSLAPQPEATEAFF.

Here the CDR3 reads CASSIHRGPGANVLTF. CDR3 DNA sequence: TGTGCCAGTAGTATCCACAGGGGGCCCGGGGCCAACGTCCTGACTTTC. V is TRBV19 and J is TRBJ2-6; 9 nucleotides line up with TRBD1. The CDR3 length is 16 residues. Losses at the gene ends were 3 bases for V and 4 bases for J; bases not matched to a gene: 4. CDR1 is LNHDA, CDR2 SQIVND, per germline (reference sequence).

The chain links TRBV6-1 to TRBJ1-5, with 9 nucleotides matching TRBD1. This CDR3 spans 15 amino acids. CDR1 is MNHNS and CDR2 is SASEGT in the germline V gene. Trimming at V came to 6 bases and at J to 9 bases, leaving 12 bases not matched to a gene. CDR3 amino acids: CASRGTGPFSSPQHF. The CDR3 DNA is TGTGCCAGCAGGGGGACAGGGCCCTTTTCGTCGCCCCAGCATTTT.

This chain links TRBV7-3 with TRBJ2-1; 13 positions match TRBD2. CDR3 length: 17 amino acids. V shed 2 bases, J shed 4 bases, and the junction held 5 bases outside the gene matches. CDR1 and CDR2 (germline): SGHTA, FQGTGA. CDR3 loop: CASSLPGTSGAYNEQFF. The CDR3 DNA is TGTGCCAGCAGCTTACCCGGGACTAGCGGGGCTTACAATGAGCAGTTCTTC.

This chain uses TRBV2 with TRBJ2-7; D is undetermined. The CDR3 has 13 amino acids. Germline V gene sequence: CDR1 SNHLY, CDR2 FYNNEI. V was cut by 3 bases and J by 2 bases, with 8 bases left in between. The DNA for the CDR3 is TGTGCCAGCAGTGACCAGGCCGCCTACGAGCAGTACTTC. Protein product: CASSDQAAYEQYF.

The chain uses TRBV13 and TRBJ2-3, with D perhaps TRBD1 (5 bases). CDR3 length equals 13 residues. Germline assignment: CDR1 PRHDT and CDR2 FYEKMQ (reference sequence). V shed 1 base and J shed 6 bases, with 8 bases lying between them. CDR3: CASSLVRADTQYF. CDR3 nucleotides: TGTGCCAGCAGCTTAGTCAGGGCCGATACGCAGTATTTT.

The DNA of the CDR3 is TGTGCCAGCAGCTTAAAAACAGGGCCAGATACGCAGTATTTT. It encodes CASSLKTGPDTQYF. The chain has TRBV7-7 and TRBJ2-3; tentatively, D is TRBD1 (6 bases). The germline V and J ends were trimmed by 2 bases and 4 bases, with 10 bases remaining between them. Germline assignment: CDR1 SSHAT and CDR2 FNYEAQ (reference sequence). This CDR3 comprises 14 residues.

V usage is TRBV9 and J usage is TRBJ2-7; the D call may be TRBD1 or TRBD2 (7 bases each). Germline CDR1 and CDR2: SGDLS and YYNGEE. V lost 2 bases, J lost 3 bases, and 12 bases lay in between. The CDR3 has 14 residues. In nucleotides, the CDR3 is TGTGCCAGCAGCGTCGGGGGGACAGACTACGAGCAGTACTTC. Residues: CASSVGGTDYEQYF.

The chain has TRBV29-1 and TRBJ1-2; 10 nucleotides line up with TRBD1. The germline gives CDR1 SQVTM, CDR2 ANQGSEA. The J segment lost 7 bases and the V segment lost 0 bases, leaving 5 bases of the junction unmatched. There are 14 residues in the CDR3. CDR3 nucleotide sequence: TGCAGCGTTGAAGATCAGGACAGGGGGGGTGGCTACACCTTC. Translation gives CSVEDQDRGGGYTF.

CDR3 protein: CASNPLAGGEQFF. Here the CDR3 DNA reads TGTGCCAGCAACCCACTAGCGGGCGGTGAGCAGTTCTTC. The chain is built from TRBV9 and TRBJ2-1; 9 positions match TRBD2. Germline CDR1 SGDLS, CDR2 YYNGEE. The V segment lost 6 bases and the J segment 9 bases; nucleotides outside the gene matches: 7. This CDR3 is 13 amino acids long.

The chain combines TRBV9 with TRBJ1-3, with TRBD1 matching over 10 bases. Germline lookup yields CDR1 SGDLS and CDR2 YYNGEE. The CDR3 spans 18 residues. Unmatched junction bases numbered 13, after V lost 6 bases and J lost 1 base. CDR3 sequence reads: CASNPGTGATVSGNTIYF. In DNA, the CDR3 is TGTGCCAGCAATCCCGGGACAGGGGCGACCGTGTCTGGAAACACCATATATTTT.

This chain connects TRBV7-6 to TRBJ2-5, with 7 nucleotides matching TRBD2. The CDR3 has 15 amino acids. Germline V gene data show CDR1 as SGHVS and CDR2 as FNYEAQ. J was trimmed by 3 bases and V by 6 bases; bases with no gene match: 10. Here the CDR3 DNA reads TGTGCCAGCAGTCTAAACCCGGGACTAAAAGAGACCCAGTACTTC. The encoded protein is CASSLNPGLKETQYF.

V is TRBV19 and J is TRBJ1-1, with TRBD1 matching 7 bases. This CDR3 spans 13 amino acids. Germline CDR1 and CDR2: LNHDA and SQIVND (reference sequence). V gave up 7 bases and J gave up 6 bases; unmatched junction bases: 8. This CDR3 reads CASNHRGWSEAFF. For the CDR3, the DNA is TGTGCCAGTAATCACAGGGGTTGGTCTGAAGCTTTCTTT.